A single sample gave rise to the 12 T cell receptor beta chains below, sequenced in a study of T cell repertoires in cytomegalovirus infection. What these receptors recognize is not known. TCRdb fed the reads into MiXCR, producing one record per CDR3 protein. The sample has about 920,000 distinct CDR3 sequences, approximately 33% seen once; the top ten hold 13%. Specimen: cultured CD8+ T cells from PBMCs, collected from culture after CMV antigen stimulation. The receptors stem from a human donor in good health (CMV status not recorded). Some clones in this sample may be carry-over from other donors' samples.

This clonotype showed up just a few times. The V and J genes are TRBV7-9 and TRBJ1-1; D perhaps matches TRBD1 (5 bases). Trimming pared 4 bases from V and 2 bases from J, leaving 11 bases between. The germline V gene encodes CDR1 SEHNR and CDR2 FQNEAQ (reference sequence). The length of the CDR3 is 14 residues. This CDR3 reads CASSSKGRNTEAFF. CDR3 DNA: TGTGCCAGCAGCTCGAAGGGACGAAACACTGAAGCTTTCTTT.

The chain is built from TRBV15 and TRBJ2-2; D unclear. The V gene lost 0 bases and the J gene lost 3 bases, with 8 bases spanning the gap. Germline V gene lookup returns CDR1 LNHNV and CDR2 YYDKDF (reference sequence). This CDR3 region has 15 residues. The CDR3 sequence: CATSRDPLDTGELFF. The CDR3 DNA reads as TGTGCCACCAGCAGAGACCCCCTGGACACCGGGGAGCTGTTTTTT.

This sequence joins TRBV11-2 and TRBJ1-5; D is possibly TRBD1 (5 bases). The CDR3 has 14 amino acids. Germline V lookup: CDR1 SGHAT, CDR2 FQNNGV. V lost 1 base, J lost 7 bases, and 11 bases lay in between. The CDR3 DNA sequence: TGTGCCAGCAGCTTAGGGGGCTCGGAACAGCCCCAGCATTTT. This gives the protein CASSLGGSEQPQHF. The full variable domain, rest sourced from reference TRBV11-2 and TRBJ1-5, is EAGVAQSPRYKIIEKRQSVAFWCNPISGHATLYWYQQILGQGPKLLIQFQNNGVVDDSQLPKDRFSAERLKGVDSTLKIQPAKLEDSAVYLCASSLGGSEQPQHFGDGTRLSIL.

This rearrangement joins TRBV6-1 to TRBJ1-6; D ambiguous. The CDR3 length is 12 residues. Germline V gene data show CDR1 as MNHNS and CDR2 as SASEGT. Trimming stripped 2 bases from V and 12 bases from J, with 8 bases between. CDR3 nucleotide sequence: TGTGCCAGCAGTGAAAGTTGGGGACCCCTCCACTTT. It codes for CASSESWGPLHF.

This clonotype came up a few times. The chain joins TRBV6-5 to TRBJ2-5; a weak D match, TRBD1 (5 bases). The CDR3 runs to 15 residues. From germline, CDR1 is MNHEY and CDR2 SVGAGI. V was clipped by 4 bases and J by 4 bases, with 16 bases between them. The CDR3 sequence is CASSSPGLSGETQYF. Written as DNA, the CDR3 is TGTGCCAGCAGTTCTCCAGGGCTTTCCGGAGAGACCCAGTACTTC.

The chain is built from TRBV6-5 and TRBJ1-1; perhaps TRBD1 as D (6 bases). This CDR3 spans 15 amino acids. Trimming shortened V by 5 bases and J by 3 bases, and 16 bases separated the two germline ends. Per germline, CDR1 MNHEY and CDR2 SVGAGI. This CDR3 reads CASSLRTGFYTEAFF. The DNA for the CDR3 is TGTGCCAGCAGTCTACGTACAGGGTTCTACACTGAAGCTTTCTTT.

This clonotype was recorded many times. The rearrangement links TRBV27 to TRBJ2-7; maybe TRBD2 (5 bases). Looked up from germline, CDR1 is MNHEY and CDR2 is SMNVEV (reference sequence). This CDR3 is 15 amino acids long. The V and J ends lost 4 bases and 5 bases respectively, with 18 bases between them. Written as DNA, the CDR3 is TGTGCCAGCAGTTCACCCAGAGGGCGCATCAACGAGCAGTACTTC. Its translation is CASSSPRGRINEQYF.

This clonotype was seen a few times. This rearrangement joins TRBV7-9 to TRBJ2-7, with D perhaps TRBD2 (6 bases). Trimming took 5 bases from V and 5 from J, leaving 16 bases between them. Germline values: CDR1 SEHNR, CDR2 FQNEAQ (reference sequence). This CDR3 region has 14 residues. The CDR3 DNA follows: TGTGCCAGCAGCCACCCGGGAGACGGGGACGAGCAGTACGTC. The encoded protein is CASSHPGDGDEQYV.

The sample holds a few counts of this clonotype. This sequence joins TRBV7-9 and TRBJ2-3; a weak D match, TRBD1 (7 bases). The V gene's germline CDR1 is SEHNR and CDR2 FQNEAQ (reference sequence). CDR3 length: 14 amino acids. Trimming stripped 11 bases from V and 6 bases from J, with 21 bases between. For the CDR3, the DNA is TGTGCCTCCAGGGGGGCCGGTGGAGGGGATACGCAGTATTTT. Its translation: CASRGAGGGDTQYF.

This clonotype appeared a single time. This may stem from a read error, because a much larger clone lies one nucleotide away. The chain is built from TRBV7-2 and TRBJ1-3, with unresolved D. Per the germline V gene, CDR1 is SGHTA and CDR2 is FQGNSA. V lost 1 base and J 4 bases, leaving 14 bases between the germline ends. The CDR3 runs to 16 residues. The DNA of the CDR3 is TGTGCCAGCAGCTTAGTGGATGTGGGAGCCGGAAACACCATATATTTT. It codes for CASSLVDVGAGNTIYF. The entire variable domain, with the rest obtained from reference TRBV7-2 and TRBJ1-3, is as follows: GAGVSQSPSNKVTEKGKDVELRCDPISGHTALYWYRQSLGQGLEFLIYFQGNSAPDKSGLPSDRFSAERTGGSVSTLTIQRTQQEDSAVYLCASSLVDVGAGNTIYFGEGSWLTVV.

The table lists this clonotype with a few counts. The chain links TRBV27 to TRBJ1-1, with D uncertain. Germline V gives CDR1 MNHEY, CDR2 SMNVEV (reference sequence). CDR3 length: 15 residues. V was cut by 2 bases and J by 4 bases, with 14 bases left in between. CDR3 loop: CASSLLTRSGTEAFF. The CDR3 DNA reads as TGTGCCAGCAGTTTACTAACACGGAGCGGCACTGAAGCTTTCTTT.

The rearrangement joins TRBV27 to TRBJ2-7; TRBD2 might be the D (6 bases). Germline V lookup: CDR1 MNHEY, CDR2 SMNVEV (reference sequence). The CDR3 loop spans 14 amino acids. CDR3 DNA: TGTGCCTGCAGTTTATCGAAATCGGGAGTGGAGCAGTACGTC. It codes for CACSLSKSGVEQYV.